The 11 T cell receptor beta chains given below trace back to one sample, sequenced in a study of blood T cell repertoires in COVID-19. The protocol was immunoSEQ multiplex PCR, while the TCRdb copy is restricted to in-frame clones and leaves out a portion. The table shows more than 60,000 clones, with about 83% occurring only once. Sequences were obtained from peripheral blood. All receptors derive from a woman of 80 years or more with active or convalescent COVID-19.

The genes are TRBV3-1 (or the pseudogene TRBV3-2) and TRBJ2-1; 14 positions agree with TRBD2. The trim removed 0 bases at V and 8 bases at J, leaving 6 bases unmatched. The CDR3 consists of 17 residues. Germline V gene data show CDR1 as LGHDT and CDR2 as YNNKEL (reference sequence). The CDR3 nucleotides read TGTGCCAGCAGCCAAGAGTTCGGACTAGCGGGAGGACATGAGCAGTTCTTC. It specifies CASSQEFGLAGGHEQFF.

The chain uses TRBV19 and TRBJ1-2; 7 bases agree with TRBD1. This CDR3 comprises 12 residues. Germline V gene sequence: CDR1 LNHDA, CDR2 SQIVND (reference sequence). The V gene end was trimmed by 3 bases and the J gene end by 8 bases; junction bases not matched to a gene: 3. In DNA form, the CDR3 reads TGTGCCAGTAGTATCCAGGGGGGAGGCTACACCTTC. Protein sequence: CASSIQGGGYTF.

Only one count was recorded for this clone. The CDR3 sequence is CASSVLVGIYNEQFF. CDR3 sequence (DNA): TGTGCCAGCAGCGTACTAGTGGGGATATACAATGAGCAGTTCTTC. This chain links TRBV7-3 with TRBJ2-1; tentative D call: TRBD2 (5 bases). The germline V gene has CDR1 SGHTA and CDR2 FQGTGA. CDR3 length: 15 residues. V dropped 5 bases and J dropped 4 bases, with 15 bases sitting between them.

The rearrangement uses TRBV5-6 and TRBJ1-2, with TRBD1 identical over 7 bases. Unmatched junction bases numbered 8, after V lost 4 bases and J lost 5 bases. This CDR3 has 14 residues. The germline V gene encodes CDR1 SGHDT and CDR2 YYEEEE. The CDR3 sequence is CASSKGQRGYGYTF. In DNA form, the CDR3 reads TGTGCCAGCAGCAAGGGACAGAGGGGATATGGCTACACCTTC.

The chain links TRBV18 to TRBJ2-6; TRBD1 matches 9 bases. The germline gives CDR1 KGHSH, CDR2 LQKENI. CDR3 size: 18 residues. With V trimmed by 3 bases and J by 0 bases, 6 bases remained unmatched. The CDR3 DNA follows: TGTGCCAGCTCACCGGGGGGGACAGGGATCTCTGGGGCCAACGTCCTGACTTTC. Amino acids: CASSPGGTGISGANVLTF. The full variable domain, in which reference TRBV18 and TRBJ2-6 provide the parts outside the CDR3, is NAGVMQNPRHLVRRRGQEARLRCSPMKGHSHVYWYRQLPEEGLKFMVYLQKENIIDESGMPKERFSAEFPKEGPSILRIQQVVRGDSAAYFCASSPGGTGISGANVLTFGAGSRLTVL.

The chain employs TRBV7-9 and TRBJ2-7; maybe TRBD1 (6 bases). The CDR3 is 15 amino acids. V shed 6 bases and J shed 3 bases, with 18 bases lying between them. Germline-derived CDR1 and CDR2 are SEHNR and FQNEAQ (reference sequence). For the CDR3, the DNA is TGTGCCAGCAGACCTGACAGGATCGGGGACTACGAGCAGTACTTC. Residues: CASRPDRIGDYEQYF.

This chain links TRBV19 with TRBJ2-5; D is ambiguous. Germline CDR1 is LNHDA and CDR2 is SQIVND (reference sequence). Trimming shortened V by 8 bases and J by 0 bases, and 10 bases separated the two germline ends. This CDR3 comprises 13 residues. CDR3 region: CASSKRYQETQYF. In DNA form, the CDR3 reads TGTGCCAGTTCAAAGAGGTACCAAGAGACCCAGTACTTC. Combining the CDR3 with reference TRBV19 and TRBJ2-5 gives the whole variable domain DGGITQSPKYLFRKEGQNVTLSCEQNLNHDAMYWYRQDPGQGLRLIYYSQIVNDFQKGDIAEGYSVSREKKESFPLTVTSAQKNPTAFYLCASSKRYQETQYFGPGTRLLVL.

The rearrangement links TRBV5-6 to TRBJ2-7; the D gene is possibly TRBD1 (6 bases). Per germline, CDR1 SGHDT and CDR2 YYEEEE. V lost 1 base and J lost 2, with 10 bases in between. The CDR3 is 14 residues long. CDR3 in amino acids: CASSLFGGTYEQYF. In DNA form, the CDR3 reads TGTGCCAGCAGCTTGTTTGGGGGCACCTACGAGCAGTACTTC.

This chain joins TRBV6-6 and TRBJ2-7, with D possibly being TRBD1 (6 bases). The CDR3 loop spans 12 amino acids. The V end was cut by 4 bases, the J end by 7 bases, with 11 bases between. The germline V gene has CDR1 MNHNY and CDR2 SVGAGI (reference sequence). CDR3 DNA: TGTGCCAGCAGTTTCACAGGGAGAGAGCAGTACTTC. As protein: CASSFTGREQYF.

The CDR3 sequence: CASSVEAGNPPGELFF. Here the CDR3 DNA reads TGTGCCAGCAGCGTAGAGGCGGGAAACCCCCCCGGGGAGCTGTTTTTT. The chain employs TRBV9 and TRBJ2-2; D is perhaps TRBD2 (6 bases). The CDR3 is made up of 16 amino acids. CDR1 and CDR2 from the germline V gene are SGDLS and YYNGEE. Trimming removed 0 bases from V and 6 bases from J, with 15 bases in between. The entire variable domain, with the rest obtained from reference TRBV9 and TRBJ2-2, is as follows: DSGVTQTPKHLITATGQRVTLRCSPRSGDLSVYWYQQSLDQGLQFLIQYYNGEERAKGNILERFSAQQFPDLHSELNLSSLELGDSALYFCASSVEAGNPPGELFFGEGSRLTVL.

This chain uses TRBV6-6 with TRBJ2-2, with 8 bases fitting TRBD1. The junction had 3 bases not matched to a gene; V was cut back by 5 bases and J by 1 base. Germline CDR1 MNHNY, CDR2 SVGAGI (reference sequence). The CDR3 runs 15 residues. Here the CDR3 DNA reads TGTGCCAGCAGTCCTGGGACAGGGAACACCGGGGAGCTGTTTTTT. Translated: CASSPGTGNTGELFF.